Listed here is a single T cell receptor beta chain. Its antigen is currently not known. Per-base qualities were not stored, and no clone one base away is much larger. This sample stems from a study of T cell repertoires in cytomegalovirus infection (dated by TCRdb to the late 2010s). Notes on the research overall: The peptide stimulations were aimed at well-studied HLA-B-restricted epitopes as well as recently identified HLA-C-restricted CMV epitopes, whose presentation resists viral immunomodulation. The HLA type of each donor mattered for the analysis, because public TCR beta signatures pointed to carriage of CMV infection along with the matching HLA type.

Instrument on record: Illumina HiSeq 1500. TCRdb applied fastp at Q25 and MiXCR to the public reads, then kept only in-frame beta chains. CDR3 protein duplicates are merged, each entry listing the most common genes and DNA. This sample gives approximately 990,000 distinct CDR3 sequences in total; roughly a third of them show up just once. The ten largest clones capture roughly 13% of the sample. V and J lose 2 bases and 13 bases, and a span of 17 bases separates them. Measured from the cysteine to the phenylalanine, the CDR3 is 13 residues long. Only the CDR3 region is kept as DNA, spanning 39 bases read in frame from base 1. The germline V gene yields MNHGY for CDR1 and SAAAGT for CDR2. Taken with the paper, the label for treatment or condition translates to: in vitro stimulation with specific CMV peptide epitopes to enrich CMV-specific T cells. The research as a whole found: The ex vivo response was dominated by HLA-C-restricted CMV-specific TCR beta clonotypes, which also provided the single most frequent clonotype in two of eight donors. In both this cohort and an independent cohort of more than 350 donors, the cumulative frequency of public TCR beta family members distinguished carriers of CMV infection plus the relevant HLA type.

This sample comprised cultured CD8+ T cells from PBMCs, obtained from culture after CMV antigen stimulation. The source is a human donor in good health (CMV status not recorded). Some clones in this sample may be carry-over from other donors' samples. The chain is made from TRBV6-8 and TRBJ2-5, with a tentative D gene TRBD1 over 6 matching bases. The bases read TGTGCCAGCAGTTACGGTCGAGGGGGTCTGGGGTACTTC. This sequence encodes CASSYGRGGLGYF.